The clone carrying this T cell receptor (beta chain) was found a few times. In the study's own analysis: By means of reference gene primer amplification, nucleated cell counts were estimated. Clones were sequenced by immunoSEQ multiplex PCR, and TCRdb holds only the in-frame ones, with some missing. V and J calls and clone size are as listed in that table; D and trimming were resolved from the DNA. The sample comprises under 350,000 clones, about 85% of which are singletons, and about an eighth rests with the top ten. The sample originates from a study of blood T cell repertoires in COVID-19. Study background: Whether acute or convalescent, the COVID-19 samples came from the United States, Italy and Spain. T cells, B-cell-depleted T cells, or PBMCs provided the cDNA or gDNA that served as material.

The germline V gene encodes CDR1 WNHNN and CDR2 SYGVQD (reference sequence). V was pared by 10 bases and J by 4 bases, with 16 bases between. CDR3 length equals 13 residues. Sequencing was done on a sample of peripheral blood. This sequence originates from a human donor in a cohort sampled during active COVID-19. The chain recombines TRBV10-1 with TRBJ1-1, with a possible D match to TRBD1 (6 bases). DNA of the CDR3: TGCGCCATCTCCAGGGGTTGCGGCACTGAAGCTTTCTTT. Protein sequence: CAISRGCGTEAFF.